A single sample gave rise to the 9 T cell receptor beta chains below, sequenced in a study of blood T cells in healthy people across ages. Through a sample-barcoded 5' primer and a J-beta primer mix, a second PCR was run for roughly 6 to 12 cycles. MiXCR, run by TCRdb on the 5' RACE reads, gives a single entry per CDR3 protein. The sample lists roughly 1,500,000 distinct CDR3 sequences, around 36% seen once, with around 11% in the top ten. Material for sequencing was blood. These receptors all come from a young woman in good health.

Only a few counts were recorded for this clonotype. The chain uses TRBV27 and TRBJ2-2, with 8 positions matching TRBD2. The CDR3 length is 18 residues. CDR1 MNHEY and CDR2 SMNVEV come from the germline V gene (reference sequence). V shed 0 bases and J 4 bases; nucleotides not matched to a gene: 10. Here the CDR3 DNA reads TGTGCCAGCAGTTTATCGTCGAGGGGCGGGAGGAGCACCGGGGAGCTGTTTTTT. Translated: CASSLSSRGGRSTGELFF.

This sequence joins TRBV7-9 and TRBJ1-1, with D maybe TRBD1 (5 bases). The V gene's germline CDR1 is SEHNR and CDR2 FQNEAQ (reference sequence). This CDR3 region has 14 residues. Trimming pared 1 base from V and 3 bases from J, leaving 9 bases between. The CDR3 DNA sequence: TGTGCCAGCAGCTTAGGGCAGGGCCACACTGAAGCTTTCTTT. Encoded protein: CASSLGQGHTEAFF.

This clonotype has just a few counts. The chain has TRBV3-1 and TRBJ2-1, with 11 bases matching TRBD2. The CDR3 spans 15 residues. Germline lookup yields CDR1 LGHDT and CDR2 YNNKEL (reference sequence). V lost 3 bases, J lost 7 bases, and 5 bases stayed unmatched. This CDR3 reads CASSQLPSGGNEQFF. The CDR3 coding sequence is TGTGCCAGCAGCCAGCTACCTAGCGGGGGGAATGAGCAGTTCTTC.

This clonotype was seen more than once but under ten times. The chain joins TRBV20-1 to TRBJ2-7; D may be TRBD2 (6 bases). This CDR3 contains 13 residues. Trimming took off 7 bases at V and 0 bases at J, with 13 bases between the two ends. Germline assignment: CDR1 DFQATT and CDR2 SNEGSKA (reference sequence). CDR3 residues: CSGAGPTSYEQYF. CDR3 sequence (DNA): TGCAGTGGGGCGGGGCCGACCTCCTACGAGCAGTACTTC.

With respect to this clonotype: The junction does not match germline at one end; this may be a read error. The V call is TRBV4-1, the J call TRBJ2-1, with TRBD2 as a possible D gene (5 bases). From germline, CDR1 is MGHRA and CDR2 YSYEKL. CDR3 length: 13 residues. This CDR3 is CACSPNSVNEQCF. In DNA, the CDR3 is TGCGCCTGCAGCCCAAATAGCGTGAATGAGCAGTGCTTC.

In this sample, this clonotype turned up a few times. The chain carries TRBV28 and TRBJ2-7, with TRBD1 matching 10 bases. V lost 3 bases to trimming and J lost 5 bases; unmatched junction nucleotides: 4. This CDR3 is built from 14 residues. In germline, CDR1 is MDHEN, CDR2 SYDVKM. The CDR3 sequence is CASSFPGQGHEQYF. DNA of the CDR3: TGTGCCAGCAGTTTCCCGGGACAGGGGCACGAGCAGTACTTC.

In its sample, this clonotype was seen a few times. The chain links TRBV12-3 or TRBV12-4 to TRBJ2-5; D is possibly TRBD1 or TRBD2 (6 bases each). The CDR3 consists of 14 residues. Trimming removed 5 bases at V and 4 bases at J, with 14 bases between. CDR3 amino acids: CASSPRRGLETQYF. The CDR3 DNA reads TGTGCCAGCAGTCCCCGCAGGGGACTAGAGACCCAGTACTTC.

This clonotype was found many times. The J gene is TRBJ2-3, the V gene TRBV29-1; possibly TRBD2 for D (6 bases). With 3 bases removed from V and 2 bases from J, the gap between germline ends came to 18 bases. Germline V lookup: CDR1 SQVTM, CDR2 ANQGSEA. The CDR3 spans 16 residues. DNA of the CDR3: TGCAGCGTTGAGGGGGTACCGGGACTCACCACAGATACGCAGTATTTT. Amino acid sequence: CSVEGVPGLTTDTQYF.

The rearrangement joins TRBV30 to TRBJ2-7; 10 bases line up with TRBD1. V trimming: 4 bases; J trimming: 7 bases; junction bases outside the gene matches: 7. CDR3 length: 13 amino acids. Per germline, CDR1 GTSNPN and CDR2 SVGIG (reference sequence). The CDR3 coding sequence is TGTGCCTGGATCCGGGACAGGGGTCGGGAGCAGTACTTC. Its protein is CAWIRDRGREQYF.